This note documents a single T cell receptor beta chain sequence. These data belong to a study of blood T cell repertoires in COVID-19. As for the study in general: Sites in the United States, Italy and Spain provided acute and convalescent COVID-19 samples. PBMCs, B-cell-depleted T cells, or T cells were the source of the cDNA or gDNA that made up the material.

Per the authors' pipeline: It was from reference gene primer amplification that nucleated cell counts were estimated. TCRdb's table, derived via immunoSEQ multiplex PCR, lists solely in-frame clones and lacks some. The V and J calls and the clone size are those of that table, but D and trimming were determined from the DNA. The sample has 100,000 to 150,000 clones, more than 75% seen once. Deletions cut 0 bases from V and 1 base from J, with 6 bases between. The CDR3 extends over 15 amino acids. In germline, CDR1 is SGHTA, CDR2 FQGNSA. This sequence originates from an older man with active COVID-19. The chain combines TRBV7-2 with TRBJ2-2; D is unclear. Source material: peripheral blood. The CDR3, as DNA: TGTGCCAGCAGCTTAGCCCCGAGGAACACCGGGGAGCTGTTTTTT. Translation gives CASSLAPRNTGELFF.